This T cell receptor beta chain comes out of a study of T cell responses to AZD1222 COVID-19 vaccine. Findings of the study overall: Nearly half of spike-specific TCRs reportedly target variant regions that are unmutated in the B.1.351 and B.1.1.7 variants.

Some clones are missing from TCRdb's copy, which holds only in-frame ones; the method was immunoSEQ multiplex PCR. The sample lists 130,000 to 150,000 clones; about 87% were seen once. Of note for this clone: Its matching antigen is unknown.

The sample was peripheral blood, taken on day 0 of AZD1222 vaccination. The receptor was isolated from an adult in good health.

Here the CDR3 DNA reads TGTGCCAGCAGTTTGACCAGGGGGCTTCGACTTGATGGCTACACCTTC. It translates to CASSLTRGLRLDGYTF. J is TRBJ1-2 and V is TRBV6-5, with 8 nucleotides matching TRBD1. Germline-derived CDR1 and CDR2 are MNHEY and SVGAGI. This CDR3 is 16 amino acids long. V lost 4 bases, J lost 6 bases, and 13 bases stayed unmatched.